The present T cell receptor beta chain was sequenced within a study of Graves' ophthalmopathy and Graves' hyperthyroidism. About the research overall: Peripheral blood was gathered at first diagnosis, ahead of any treatment whatsoever. Overall study results and limits: The model flagged ophthalmopathy progression at about 71% sensitivity and about 72% specificity. A 13-signature model separated ophthalmopathy from stable hyperthyroidism, reaching approximately 88% sensitivity and less than 82% specificity cross-validated.

With respect to this clonotype: The antigen is unknown.

Per the germline V gene, CDR1 is DFQATT and CDR2 is SNEGSKA (reference sequence). The CDR3 contains 14 residues. Trimming took 3 bases from V and 1 from J, leaving 9 bases between them. TCR beta CDR3 amplification used RNA transcripts. Second-round multiplex PCR followed a first-round RT-PCR using HTBI primers. One entry per CDR3 protein results from TCRdb running MiXCR on the multiplex PCR reads. Seen here are 200,000 to 250,000 distinct CDR3 sequences, about 22% observed once, and the top ten hold roughly 42%. This TCR was recovered from a woman in her forties or fifties with Graves' ophthalmopathy. Sequenced sample: peripheral blood. The chain couples TRBV20-1 to TRBJ2-2; D remains ambiguous. The CDR3 DNA follows: TGCAGTGCTAGCGTCAGGAGGAACACCGGGGAGCTGTTTTTT. As protein: CSASVRRNTGELFF.